The present TCR beta chain was sequenced within a study of early T cells in non-severe SARS-CoV-2 infection. The study, taken as a whole, reports: A preference for anti-spike CD8 responses marked VDJdb matching, which missed private and CD4 specificities.

This clonotype was recorded at least ten times. Its matching antigen is unknown. In TCRdb, the 5' RACE reads were re-called with MiXCR into one record per CDR3 protein. The sample consists of 25,000 to 35,000 distinct CDR3 sequences, more than 4.5% of them appearing once. V lost 0 bases to trimming and J lost 7 bases, with 16 bases between them. CDR3 size: 16 residues. Germline values: CDR1 LNHNV, CDR2 YYDKDF (reference sequence). The source of this sequence is an adult who was a healthcare worker with PCR-confirmed SARS-CoV-2 infection or an uninfected control (not recorded which). J is TRBJ2-1 and V is TRBV15; D uncertain. Input material: whole blood. CDR3 nucleotide sequence: TGTGCCACCAGCAGAGACCCACCCGCCGCCGGGAATGAGCAGTTCTTC. It specifies CATSRDPPAAGNEQFF.